Listed below are T cell receptor beta chains from one sample, sequenced in a study of early T cells in non-severe SARS-CoV-2 infection. TCRdb re-analysed the 5' RACE reads in MiXCR, keeping a single row per CDR3 protein. The table records 35,000 to 45,000 distinct CDR3 sequences, 8.5% to 10% of them present only once. The sequencing sample was made of whole blood. These receptors were collected from an adult who was a healthcare worker with PCR-confirmed SARS-CoV-2 infection or an uninfected control (not recorded which). The CDR3 runs from the conserved cysteine through the conserved F or W. The order of the fields is J gene, V gene, D gene, clone size, CDR3 DNA, CDR3 protein. A D gene is named only where the DNA matches it firmly. Size is omitted from some rows. Given values are once, few, many or a class for expanded clones.

j_call: TRBJ1-3
v_call: TRBV6-5
d_call: NA
clone_size: few
cdr3_nt: TGTGCCAGCACAGGGTCTGGAAACACCATATATTTT
cdr3_aa: CASTGSGNTIYF

j_call: TRBJ1-3
v_call: TRBV11-2
d_call: NA
clone_size: many
cdr3_nt: TGTGCCAGCAGCCTCCAGGGGAAGGGCTCTGGAAACACCATATATTTT
cdr3_aa: CASSLQGKGSGNTIYF

j_call: TRBJ2-3
v_call: TRBV6-1
d_call: TRBD2
clone_size: few
cdr3_nt: TGTGCCAGCATGAGCGGGGGGGGCACAGATACGCAGTATTTT
cdr3_aa: CASMSGGGTDTQYF

j_call: TRBJ2-1
v_call: TRBV5-1
d_call: TRBD2
clone_size: NA
cdr3_nt: TGCGCCAGCAGTTACGGACTAGCGGGGTCCTACAATGAGCAGTTCTTC
cdr3_aa: CASSYGLAGSYNEQFF

j_call: TRBJ1-1
v_call: TRBV7-9
d_call: NA
clone_size: NA
cdr3_nt: TGTGCCAGCAGCCGGAAACAGGCCCCGAACACTGAAGCTTTCTTT
cdr3_aa: CASSRKQAPNTEAFF

j_call: TRBJ2-3
v_call: TRBV12-3/TRBV12-4
d_call: TRBD2
clone_size: many
cdr3_nt: TGTGCCAGCAGTCTAGCGGGGGACCCCTATACGCAGTATTTT
cdr3_aa: CASSLAGDPYTQYF

j_call: TRBJ1-2
v_call: TRBV7-9
d_call: TRBD1
clone_size: many
cdr3_nt: TGTGCCAGCACCCGGACAGGGGCCCTCTATGGCTACACCTTC
cdr3_aa: CASTRTGALYGYTF

j_call: TRBJ1-1
v_call: TRBV29-1
d_call: NA
clone_size: NA
cdr3_nt: TGCAGCGTTGAAGATCGACAGGAAGCTTTCTTT
cdr3_aa: CSVEDRQEAFF

j_call: TRBJ1-2
v_call: TRBV21-1
d_call: NA
clone_size: NA
cdr3_nt: TGTGCCAGCGGGAAGGGACAGCCTAACTATGGCTACACCTTC
cdr3_aa: CASGKGQPNYGYTF

j_call: TRBJ2-7
v_call: TRBV7-2
d_call: NA
clone_size: NA
cdr3_nt: TGTGCCAGCAGCTTAGAGTGGGCCTCCTACGAGCAGTACTTC
cdr3_aa: CASSLEWASYEQYF

j_call: TRBJ1-1
v_call: TRBV12-3/TRBV12-4
d_call: TRBD1
clone_size: many
cdr3_nt: TGTGCCAGCGTATTACAGGGGGGGCTTGAAGCTTTCTTT
cdr3_aa: CASVLQGGLEAFF

j_call: TRBJ2-3
v_call: TRBV7-9
d_call: NA
clone_size: few
cdr3_nt: TGTGCCAGCTCCTCGGGGTCGGCGAGGACAGATACGCAGTATTTT
cdr3_aa: CASSSGSARTDTQYF

j_call: TRBJ2-1
v_call: TRBV11-2
d_call: TRBD1
clone_size: NA
cdr3_nt: TGTGCCAGCAGCACCTACAGGGGATCCTACAATGAGCAGTTCTTC
cdr3_aa: CASSTYRGSYNEQFF

j_call: TRBJ1-4
v_call: TRBV5-1
d_call: NA
clone_size: medium-sized
cdr3_nt: TGCGCCAGCAGCTTGACCGGGACCATCAATGAAAAACTGTTTTTT
cdr3_aa: CASSLTGTINEKLFF

j_call: TRBJ1-2
v_call: TRBV11-2
d_call: TRBD1
clone_size: many
cdr3_nt: TGTGCCAGCAGCTCTACAGGGGCTCATGGCTACACCTTC
cdr3_aa: CASSSTGAHGYTF

j_call: TRBJ2-7
v_call: TRBV29-1
d_call: NA
clone_size: many
cdr3_nt: TGCAGCGTTGAAGACCGGGGTTACGAGCAGTACTTC
cdr3_aa: CSVEDRGYEQYF

j_call: TRBJ1-5
v_call: TRBV6-1
d_call: NA
clone_size: many
cdr3_nt: TGTGCCAGCAGCCCCTCAGGGCAGAACAATCAGCCCCAGCATTTT
cdr3_aa: CASSPSGQNNQPQHF

j_call: TRBJ2-3
v_call: TRBV20-1
d_call: TRBD2
clone_size: NA
cdr3_nt: TGCAGTGCTAGACCATTTAGCCTAGCGGGGGAGGAGGATACGCAGTATTTT
cdr3_aa: CSARPFSLAGEEDTQYF

j_call: TRBJ1-1
v_call: TRBV7-2
d_call: NA
clone_size: few
cdr3_nt: TGTGCCAGCAGCTTAGGACGCAGTAGCACTGAAGCTTTCTTT
cdr3_aa: CASSLGRSSTEAFF